This T cell receptor (beta chain) is from a study of shared clonotypes between healthy human individuals. The CDR3 is 15 residues long. On this clone itself: Its antigen is as yet unknown.

General study results and limits: Rarefaction analysis demonstrated incomplete sorted-subset sequencing notwithstanding large depth.

This table comes from immunoSEQ multiplex PCR, and its TCRdb copy is limited to in-frame clones, with some not included. The repertoire holds 850,000 to 1,100,000 clones, with 60% to 85% as singletons. The specimen sequenced was memory CD4+ T cells from PBMCs. Described subset: CD45RA-negative fraction. The sequence derives from a man aged 18-30 years in good health. Some clones in this sample may be carry-over from other donors' samples. This chain links TRBV21-1 with TRBJ1-5. TRBV21-1 is termed a pseudogene. The CDR3 loop reads CASSMGRIGNQPQHF. Here the CDR3 DNA reads TGTGCCAGCAGTATGGGACGGATAGGCAATCAGCCCCAGCATTTT.